The next 6 T cell receptor beta chains were all read from a single sample in a study of cytomegalovirus exposure and HLA in healthy donors. Researchers ran the PCR with 60 Vbeta and 13 Jbeta primers. Only in-frame clones appear in the TCRdb table, and some are missing; sequencing was by immunoSEQ multiplex PCR. The profile shows roughly 150,000 clones, around 77% of them singletons. The sample comprised PBMCs. These receptors were collected from a man aged 25 to 45 in good health.

This rearrangement joins TRBV2 to TRBJ2-5; a possible D gene is TRBD1 (5 bases). CDR1 and CDR2 (germline): SNHLY, FYNNEI. The CDR3 has 13 residues. Trimming cost V 5 bases and J 1 base, with 8 bases left between them. CDR3 bases: TGTGCCAGCAGTCCTGACAGCCAAGAGACCCAGTACTTC. Translating gives CASSPDSQETQYF.

This clone was seen just once. J is TRBJ2-7 and V is TRBV5-1; 9 bases agree with TRBD1. CDR3 length: 15 amino acids. Germline assignment: CDR1 SGHRS and CDR2 YFSETQ. The V gene end was trimmed by 6 bases and the J gene end by 3 bases; junction bases not matched to a gene: 10. Written as DNA, the CDR3 is TGCGCCAGCACCCTGTCCCCGACAGGGGGCTACGAGCAGTACTTC. Residues: CASTLSPTGGYEQYF.

The J gene is TRBJ2-5, the V gene TRBV19, with 13 bases fitting TRBD2. Germline V gene lookup returns CDR1 LNHDA and CDR2 SQIVND (reference sequence). The trim removed 2 bases at V and 5 bases at J, leaving 5 bases unmatched. This CDR3 region has 16 residues. CDR3 in amino acids: CASSITSGRARETQYF. The DNA of the CDR3 is TGTGCCAGTAGTATAACTAGCGGGAGGGCCCGGGAGACCCAGTACTTC.

The chain is built from TRBV7-8 and TRBJ1-4; 10 positions match TRBD1. J was trimmed by 6 bases and V by 3 bases; bases with no gene match: 7. CDR1 is SGHVS, CDR2 FQNEAQ, per germline. There are 16 residues in the CDR3. The CDR3 bases are TGTGCCAGCAGCTTGTTTGGCGGGACAGGGGATGAAAAACTGTTTTTT. As protein: CASSLFGGTGDEKLFF.

This chain joins TRBV4-1 and TRBJ1-1, with a weak D call TRBD1 (5 bases). CDR1 is MGHRA and CDR2 is YSYEKL in the germline V gene. The CDR3 has 11 amino acids. The ends were cut back, 8 bases at V and 5 bases at J, with 9 bases in the middle. The CDR3 is CASGGGTEAFF. In DNA, the CDR3 is TGCGCCAGCGGGGGGGGGACTGAAGCTTTCTTT.

The CDR3 DNA is TGTGCCAGCAGCTTAGTGGCGGGAGGACCCTCTGGGGCCAACGTCCTGACTTTC. It specifies CASSLVAGGPSGANVLTF. The chain joins TRBV11-3 to TRBJ2-6, with 8 bases identical to TRBD2. From germline, CDR1 is SGHNT and CDR2 YENEEA. CDR3 length equals 18 residues. Trimming took 1 base from V and 0 from J; bases not matched to a gene: 5.